This is a list of T cell receptor beta chains from one sample in a study of blood T cell repertoires in COVID-19. Assay used: immunoSEQ multiplex PCR; TCRdb lists only in-frame clones, some missing. The sample has 140,000 to 150,000 clones; about 85% are singletons. Sequencing was done on a sample of peripheral blood. These receptors all stem from a human donor with acute or convalescent COVID-19. The donor label of this sample is uncertain. The CDR3 runs from the conserved cysteine through the conserved F or W. The D gene is left open where the match is weak. Expanded clones are given a class, and other clones once, few, many or no size at all.

d_call	j_call	clone_size	v_call	cdr3_nt	cdr3_aa
NA	TRBJ1-4	NA	TRBV6-6	TGTGCCAGCAGTTCCATCGAGGCTGGTTGGAAACTGTTTTTT	CASSSIEAGWKLFF
NA	TRBJ1-5	NA	TRBV11-2	TGTGCCAGCAGCGCCGGGACAAGAACTAATAGCAATCAGCCCCAGCATTTT	CASSAGTRTNSNQPQHF
TRBD2	TRBJ2-1	NA	TRBV18	TGTGCCAGCTCACCCCGGGGGGATGAGCAGTTCTTC	CASSPRGDEQFF
TRBD1	TRBJ1-1	NA	TRBV19	TGTGCCAGTGTTAACAGGGGAAGTTATGGTGAAGCTTTCTTT	CASVNRGSYGEAFF
NA	TRBJ2-2	NA	TRBV28	TGTGCCAGCAGTGGCCCAGTCAACACCGGGGAGCTGTTTTTT	CASSGPVNTGELFF
NA	TRBJ1-1	NA	TRBV20-1	TGCAGTGTGGACAGGAACACTGAAGCTTTCTTT	CSVDRNTEAFF
TRBD1	TRBJ1-1	NA	TRBV28	TGTGCCAGCAGGTCGGGACAGATGAACACTGAAGCTTTCTTT	CASRSGQMNTEAFF
TRBD1	TRBJ1-5	NA	TRBV28	TGTGCCAGCAGTTTATGGGGGACAGGGAAGGGTCAGCCCCAGCATTTT	CASSLWGTGKGQPQHF
NA	TRBJ1-6	NA	TRBV18	TGTGCCAGCTCACCACCGGTGATTTCGGGGTCACCCCTCCACTTT	CASSPPVISGSPLHF
TRBD1	TRBJ1-1	once	TRBV6-2/TRBV6-3	TGTGCCAGCAGTACCGACCAGGGGGCCTTTAGAACAACTGAAGCTTTCTTT	CASSTDQGAFRTTEAFF
NA	TRBJ1-1	NA	TRBV5-8	TGTGCCAGCAGCAGTCCGGATCGGAGAACTGAAGCTTTCTTT	CASSSPDRRTEAFF
NA	TRBJ1-2	NA	TRBV5-4	TGTGCCAGCAGCTTGGCAGGCAACTATGGCTACACCTTC	CASSLAGNYGYTF
NA	TRBJ1-3	NA	TRBV10-3	TGTGCCATCTCCGGCAGGTCGAACTCTGGAAACACCATATATTTT	CAISGRSNSGNTIYF
NA	TRBJ2-1	NA	TRBV7-2	TGTGCCAGCAGCGAAAGCGGGTTATCCTACAATGAGCAGTTCTTC	CASSESGLSYNEQFF
TRBD2	TRBJ2-4	NA	TRBV5-4	TGTGCCAGCTCCGGGGCTAGCGGGGCAGGTTTGCAGTACTTC	CASSGASGAGLQYF
NA	TRBJ2-1	once	TRBV5-1	TGCGCCAGCAGCTTGGCTACAGACGAACCCTACAATGAGCAGTTCTTC	CASSLATDEPYNEQFF
TRBD1	TRBJ1-2	NA	TRBV7-9	TGTGCCAGCAGCCCGGGACAGGGCGGTGGCTACACCTTC	CASSPGQGGGYTF
TRBD1	TRBJ1-5	NA	TRBV27	TGTGCCAGCTCCTACGGGACAGGAACGGGCAATCAGCCCCAGCATTTT	CASSYGTGTGNQPQHF
NA	TRBJ2-7	NA	TRBV28	TGTGCCAGCAGTTTAAAGCCCTACGAGCAGTACTTC	CASSLKPYEQYF
TRBD2	TRBJ2-2	NA	TRBV15	TGTGCCACCGGAAGGGGACTAGCGAGCACCGGGGAGCTGTTTTTT	CATGRGLASTGELFF
NA	TRBJ1-1	NA	TRBV18	TGTGCCACCCTGCGGGAGAACACTGAAGCTTTCTTT	CATLRENTEAFF
NA	TRBJ1-4	NA	TRBV5-1	TGCGCCAGCAGCTCAACAGGGTTTACTAATGAAAAACTGTTTTTT	CASSSTGFTNEKLFF
TRBD1	TRBJ1-2	NA	TRBV6-2/TRBV6-3	TGTGCCAGCAGTTACCCCCCACAGGGGGGTAGTGGCTACACCTTC	CASSYPPQGGSGYTF
NA	TRBJ1-2	NA	TRBV6-5	TGTGCCAGCAGCCAGGGCCCGTCGGGCTATGGCTACACCTTC	CASSQGPSGYGYTF
NA	TRBJ1-1	NA	TRBV13	TGTGCCAGCAGCTCACAGGGTTCTGAAGCTTTCTTT	CASSSQGSEAFF
TRBD2	TRBJ2-1	NA	TRBV7-2	TGTGCCAGCAGCCTTACGGGACTAGCGGTAGGCAATGAGCAGTTCTTC	CASSLTGLAVGNEQFF
TRBD1	TRBJ1-2	NA	TRBV28	TGTGCCAGCAGACGGGGACAGTGGACAAATGGCTACACCTTC	CASRRGQWTNGYTF
NA	TRBJ1-4	NA	TRBV19	TGTGCCAGTAGTACTATCGACCAAAGAGGGGAAAAACTGTTTTTT	CASSTIDQRGEKLFF
NA	TRBJ2-7	NA	TRBV30	TGTGCCTGGAGTGTGGCATCGTACGAGCAGTACTTC	CAWSVASYEQYF
TRBD1	TRBJ1-1	once	TRBV3-1/TRBV3-2	TGTGCCAGCAGCCCCGACAGGGGGCGAGGAGCTTTCTTT	CASSPDRGRGAFF
NA	TRBJ1-5	once	TRBV28	TGTGCCAGCAGTTTATCCGACAGTAGTCAGCCCCAGCATTTT	CASSLSDSSQPQHF
TRBD2	TRBJ2-5	NA	TRBV5-1	TGCGCCAGCAGCTTGGAGCGGGGGGGCATAGAGACCCAGTACTTC	CASSLERGGIETQYF
NA	TRBJ1-1	few	TRBV18	TGTGCCAGCTCGGAGGGGGGGATTAGAATAGTGACTGAAGCTTTCTTT	CASSEGGIRIVTEAFF
NA	TRBJ1-5	NA	TRBV9	TGTGCCAGCAGCGTAGGTCTTAGCAATCAGCCCCAGCATTTT	CASSVGLSNQPQHF
TRBD2	TRBJ2-5	NA	TRBV7-3	TGTGCCAGCAGCAGAAGCGGGGCAGAGACCCAGTACTTC	CASSRSGAETQYF
TRBD1	TRBJ1-2	NA	TRBV15	TGTGCCACCAGCAGAGACCCGGACAGGCGACTCTCTAGGGACACCTTC	CATSRDPDRRLSRDTF
TRBD1	TRBJ2-5	NA	TRBV7-2	TGTGCCAGCGGGGGGACAGGGTTAAGAGAGACCCAGTACTTC	CASGGTGLRETQYF
TRBD2	TRBJ2-1	NA	TRBV6-5	TGTGCCACGGTATTAGCGGGAGGGCGTGAGCAGTTCTTC	CATVLAGGREQFF
NA	TRBJ1-2	few	TRBV30	TGTGCCTGGAGTTTGCAGAACTATGGCTACACCTTC	CAWSLQNYGYTF
NA	TRBJ1-1	NA	TRBV18	TGTGCCAGCTCGCCGTCCCGGACACAGTACACTGAAGCTTTCTTT	CASSPSRTQYTEAFF
NA	TRBJ2-5	NA	TRBV2	TGTGCCAGCATGGAGCTTATCCAAAGTATTAAGTACTTC	CASMELIQSIKYF
NA	TRBJ2-3	NA	TRBV2	TGTGCCAGCAGGTGGTATTCCGAGGGAGATACGCAGTATTTT	CASRWYSEGDTQYF